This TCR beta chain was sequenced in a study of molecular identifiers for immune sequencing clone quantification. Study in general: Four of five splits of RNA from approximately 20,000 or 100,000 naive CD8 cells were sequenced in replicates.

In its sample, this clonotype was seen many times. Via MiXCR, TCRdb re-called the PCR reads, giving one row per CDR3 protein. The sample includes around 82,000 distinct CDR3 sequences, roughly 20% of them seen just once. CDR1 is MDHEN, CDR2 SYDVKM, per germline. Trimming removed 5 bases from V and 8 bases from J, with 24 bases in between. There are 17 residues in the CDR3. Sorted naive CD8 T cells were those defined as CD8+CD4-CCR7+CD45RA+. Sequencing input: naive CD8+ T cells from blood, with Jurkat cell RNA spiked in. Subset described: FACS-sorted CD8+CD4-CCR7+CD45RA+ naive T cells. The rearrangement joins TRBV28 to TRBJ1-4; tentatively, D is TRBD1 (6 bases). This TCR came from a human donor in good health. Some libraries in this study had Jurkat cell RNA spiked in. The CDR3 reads CASSPRWAAGVKEKLFF. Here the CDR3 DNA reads TGTGCCAGCAGTCCTCGTTGGGCGGCAGGGGTGAAGGAAAAACTGTTTTTT.